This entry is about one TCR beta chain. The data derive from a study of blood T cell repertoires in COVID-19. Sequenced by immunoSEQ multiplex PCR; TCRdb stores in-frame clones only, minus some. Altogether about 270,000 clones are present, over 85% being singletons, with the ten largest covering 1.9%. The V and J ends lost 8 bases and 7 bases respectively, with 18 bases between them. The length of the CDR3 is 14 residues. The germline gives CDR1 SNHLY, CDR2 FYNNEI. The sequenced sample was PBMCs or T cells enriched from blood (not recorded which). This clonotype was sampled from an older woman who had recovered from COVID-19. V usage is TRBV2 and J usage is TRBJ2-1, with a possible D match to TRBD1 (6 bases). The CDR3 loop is CASGTQGIENEQFF. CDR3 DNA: TGTGCCAGCGGAACACAGGGAATAGAGAATGAGCAGTTCTTC.